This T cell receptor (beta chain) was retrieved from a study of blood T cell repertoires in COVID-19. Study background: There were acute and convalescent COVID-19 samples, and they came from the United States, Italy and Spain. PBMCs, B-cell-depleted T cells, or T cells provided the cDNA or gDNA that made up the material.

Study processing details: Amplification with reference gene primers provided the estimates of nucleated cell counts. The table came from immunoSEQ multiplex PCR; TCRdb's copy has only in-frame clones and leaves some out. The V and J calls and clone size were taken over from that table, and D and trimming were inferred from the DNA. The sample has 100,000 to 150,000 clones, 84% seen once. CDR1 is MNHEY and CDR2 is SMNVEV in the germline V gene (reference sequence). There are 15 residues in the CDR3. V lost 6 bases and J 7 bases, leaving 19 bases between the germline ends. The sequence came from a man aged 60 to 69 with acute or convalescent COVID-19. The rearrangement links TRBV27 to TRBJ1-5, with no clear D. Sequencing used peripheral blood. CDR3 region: CASSPRSGFGQPQHF. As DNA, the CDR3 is TGTGCCAGCAGCCCAAGGTCGGGTTTTGGGCAGCCCCAGCATTTT.